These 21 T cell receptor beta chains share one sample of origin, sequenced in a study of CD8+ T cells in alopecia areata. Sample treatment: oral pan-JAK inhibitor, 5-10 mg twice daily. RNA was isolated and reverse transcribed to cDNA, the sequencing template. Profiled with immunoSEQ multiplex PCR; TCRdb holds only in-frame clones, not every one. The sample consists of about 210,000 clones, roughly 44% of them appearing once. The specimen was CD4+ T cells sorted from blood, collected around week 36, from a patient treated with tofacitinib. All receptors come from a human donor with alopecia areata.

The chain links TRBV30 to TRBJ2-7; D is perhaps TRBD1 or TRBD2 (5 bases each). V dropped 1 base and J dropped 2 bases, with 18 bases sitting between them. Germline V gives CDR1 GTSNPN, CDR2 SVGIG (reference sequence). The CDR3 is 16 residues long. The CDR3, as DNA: TGTGCCTGGAGTGCCCTCATTGGGGGATACACCTACGAGCAGTACTTC. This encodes CAWSALIGGYTYEQYF.

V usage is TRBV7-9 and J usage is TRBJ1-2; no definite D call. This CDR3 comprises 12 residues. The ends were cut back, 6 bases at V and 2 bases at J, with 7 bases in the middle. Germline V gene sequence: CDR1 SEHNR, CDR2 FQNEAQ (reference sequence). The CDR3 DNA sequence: TGTGCCAGCAGACGAGCAAACTATGGCTACACCTTC. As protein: CASRRANYGYTF.

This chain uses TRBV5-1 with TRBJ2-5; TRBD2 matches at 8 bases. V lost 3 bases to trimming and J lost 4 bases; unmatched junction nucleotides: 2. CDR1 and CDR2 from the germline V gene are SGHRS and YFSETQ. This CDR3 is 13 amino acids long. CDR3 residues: CASSSLAAETQYF. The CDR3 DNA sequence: TGCGCCAGCAGCTCACTAGCGGCAGAGACCCAGTACTTC.

The CDR3 loop is CASSVDGTSVGEQFF. The CDR3 coding sequence is TGTGCCAGCAGCGTAGACGGGACTAGCGTCGGTGAGCAGTTCTTC. The V and J genes are TRBV9 and TRBJ2-1; 10 nucleotides agree with TRBD2. Germline CDR1 SGDLS, CDR2 YYNGEE. The trim removed 0 bases at V and 9 bases at J, leaving 6 bases unmatched. The CDR3 loop spans 15 amino acids.

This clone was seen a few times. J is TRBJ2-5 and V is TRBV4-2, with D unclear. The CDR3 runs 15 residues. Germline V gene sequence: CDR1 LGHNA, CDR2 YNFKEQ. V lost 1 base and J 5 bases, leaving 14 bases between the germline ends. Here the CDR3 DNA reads TGTGCCAGCAGCCAAGGAATCAGGTTGGGCGAGACCCAGTACTTC. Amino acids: CASSQGIRLGETQYF.

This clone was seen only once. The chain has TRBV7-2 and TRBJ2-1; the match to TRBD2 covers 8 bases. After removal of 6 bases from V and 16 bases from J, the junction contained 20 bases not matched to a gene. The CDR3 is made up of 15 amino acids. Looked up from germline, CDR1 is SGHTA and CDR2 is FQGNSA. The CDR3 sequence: CASRARSADGTRVFF. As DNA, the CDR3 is TGTGCCAGCAGGGCCCGGTCGGCCGACGGGACTAGGGTCTTCTTC.

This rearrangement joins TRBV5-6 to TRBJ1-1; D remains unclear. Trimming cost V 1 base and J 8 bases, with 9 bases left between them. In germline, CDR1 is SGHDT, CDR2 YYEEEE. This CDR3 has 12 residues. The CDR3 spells CASSLRIQEAFF. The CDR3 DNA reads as TGTGCCAGCAGCTTGCGAATACAGGAAGCTTTCTTT. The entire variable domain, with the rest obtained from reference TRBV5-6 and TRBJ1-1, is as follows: DAGVTQSPTHLIKTRGQQVTLRCSPKSGHDTVSWYQQALGQGPQFIFQYYEEEERQRGNFPDRFSGHQFPNYSSELNVNALLLGDSALYLCASSLRIQEAFFGQGTRLTVV.

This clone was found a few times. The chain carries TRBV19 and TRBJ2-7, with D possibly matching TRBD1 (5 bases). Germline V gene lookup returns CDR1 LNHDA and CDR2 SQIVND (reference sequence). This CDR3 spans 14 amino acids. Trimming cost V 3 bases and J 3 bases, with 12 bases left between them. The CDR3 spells CASSMRQNNYEQYF. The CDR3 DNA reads TGTGCCAGTAGTATGAGACAGAACAACTACGAGCAGTACTTC.

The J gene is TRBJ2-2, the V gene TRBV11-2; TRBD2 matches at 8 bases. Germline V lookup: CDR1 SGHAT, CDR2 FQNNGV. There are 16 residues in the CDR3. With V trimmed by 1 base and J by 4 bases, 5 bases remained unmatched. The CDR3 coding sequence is TGTGCCAGCAGCTTAGTACTAGCGGCCGTCACCGGGGAGCTGTTTTTT. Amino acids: CASSLVLAAVTGELFF.

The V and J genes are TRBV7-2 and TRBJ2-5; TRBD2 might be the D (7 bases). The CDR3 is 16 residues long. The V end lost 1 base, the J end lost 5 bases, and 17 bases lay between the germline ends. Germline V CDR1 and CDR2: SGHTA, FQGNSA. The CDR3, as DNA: TGTGCCAGCAGCTTAGGCCGCGGGGGCGTGAGTGAGACCCAGTACTTC. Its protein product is CASSLGRGGVSETQYF.

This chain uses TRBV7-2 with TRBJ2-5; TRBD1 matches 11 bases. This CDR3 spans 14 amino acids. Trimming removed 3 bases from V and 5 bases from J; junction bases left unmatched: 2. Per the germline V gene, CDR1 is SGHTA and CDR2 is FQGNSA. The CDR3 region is CASSLDRGLETQYF. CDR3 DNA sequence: TGTGCCAGCAGCTTGGACAGGGGGCTGGAGACCCAGTACTTC.

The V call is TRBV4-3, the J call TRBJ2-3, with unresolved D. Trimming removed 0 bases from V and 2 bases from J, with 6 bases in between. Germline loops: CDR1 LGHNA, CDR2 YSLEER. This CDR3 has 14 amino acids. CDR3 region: CASSQESLTDTQYF. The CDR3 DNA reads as TGCGCCAGCAGCCAAGAATCCCTCACAGATACGCAGTATTTT.

CDR3 amino acids: CSLSRGAADTQYF. The CDR3 DNA is TGCAGCTTGAGTCGGGGGGCGGCAGATACGCAGTATTTT. The chain carries TRBV29-1 and TRBJ2-3, with D perhaps matching TRBD2 (7 bases). This CDR3 spans 13 amino acids. V was cut by 8 bases and J by 4 bases, with 16 bases left in between. Per germline, CDR1 SQVTM and CDR2 ANQGSEA.

CDR3 nucleotides: TGTGCCAGCAGTGCCTACTACGAGCAGTACTTC. Translating gives CASSAYYEQYF. The rearrangement uses TRBV2 and TRBJ2-7; D is undetermined. Germline values: CDR1 SNHLY, CDR2 FYNNEI. V was pared by 4 bases and J by 3 bases, with 4 bases between. The CDR3 covers 11 residues. Full variable domain (remainder filled in from reference TRBV2 and TRBJ2-7): EPEVTQTPSHQVTQMGQEVILRCVPISNHLYFYWYRQILGQKVEFLVSFYNNEISEKSEIFDDQFSVERPDGSNFTLKIRSTKLEDSAMYFCASSAYYEQYFGPGTRLTVT.

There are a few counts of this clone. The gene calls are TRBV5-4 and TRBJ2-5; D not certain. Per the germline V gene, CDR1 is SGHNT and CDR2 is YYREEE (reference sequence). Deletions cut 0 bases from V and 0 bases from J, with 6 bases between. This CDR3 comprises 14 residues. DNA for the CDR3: TGTGCCAGCAGCTTGGGTCCTTACCAAGAGACCCAGTACTTC. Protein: CASSLGPYQETQYF.

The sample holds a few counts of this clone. The CDR3, as DNA: TGCAGTGCTAGAGATGGGAACGAGCAGTACTTC. Its translation is CSARDGNEQYF. This chain joins TRBV20-1 and TRBJ2-7; D is unclear. In germline, CDR1 is DFQATT, CDR2 SNEGSKA (reference sequence). The CDR3 is 11 amino acids. V gave up 0 bases and J gave up 5 bases, with 5 bases separating them.

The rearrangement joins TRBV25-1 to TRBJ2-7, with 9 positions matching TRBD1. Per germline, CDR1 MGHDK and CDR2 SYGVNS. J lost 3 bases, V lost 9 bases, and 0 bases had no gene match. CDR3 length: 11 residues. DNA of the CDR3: TGTGCCAGGACAGGGGGCTACGAGCAGTACTTC. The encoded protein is CARTGGYEQYF.

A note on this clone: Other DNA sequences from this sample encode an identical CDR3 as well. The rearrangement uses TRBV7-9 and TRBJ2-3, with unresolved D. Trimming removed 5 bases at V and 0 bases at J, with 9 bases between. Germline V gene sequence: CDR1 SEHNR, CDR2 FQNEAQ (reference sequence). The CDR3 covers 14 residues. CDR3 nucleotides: TGTGCCAGCAGCCGCAGCGCAAGCACAGATACGCAGTATTTT. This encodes CASSRSASTDTQYF. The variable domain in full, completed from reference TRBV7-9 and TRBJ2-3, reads DTGVSQNPRHKITKRGQNVTFRCDPISEHNRLYWYRQTLGQGPEFLTYFQNEAQLEKSRLLSDRFSAERPKGSFSTLEIQRTEQGDSAMYLCASSRSASTDTQYFGPGTRLTVL.

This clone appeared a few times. CDR3 nucleotide sequence: TGTGCCACGGGACTAGAGGGGATCGCTGAAGCTTTCTTT. Its translation: CATGLEGIAEAFF. The V and J genes are TRBV2 and TRBJ1-1; D is possibly TRBD1 (5 bases). V shed 10 bases and J shed 6 bases, with 18 bases lying between them. The CDR3 is 13 amino acids. Germline CDR1 SNHLY, CDR2 FYNNEI.

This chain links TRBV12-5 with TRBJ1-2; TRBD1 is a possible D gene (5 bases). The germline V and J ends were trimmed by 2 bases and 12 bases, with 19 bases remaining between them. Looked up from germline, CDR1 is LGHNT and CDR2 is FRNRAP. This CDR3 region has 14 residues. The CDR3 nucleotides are TGTGCTAGTGGTTTGCGTCTTGGGACGGGTGCCGACACCTTC. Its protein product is CASGLRLGTGADTF.

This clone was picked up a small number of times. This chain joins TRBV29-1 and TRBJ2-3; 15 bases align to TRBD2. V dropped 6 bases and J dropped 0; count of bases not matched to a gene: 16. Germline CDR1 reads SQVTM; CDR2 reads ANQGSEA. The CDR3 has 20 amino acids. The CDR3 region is CSVRKPGLAGGTTSTDTQYF. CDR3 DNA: TGCAGCGTCCGTAAACCGGGACTAGCGGGAGGAACCACTAGCACAGATACGCAGTATTTT.